Below, 32 T cell receptor beta chains from the same sample are listed, as sequenced in a study of blood T cell repertoires in COVID-19. Only in-frame clones appear in the TCRdb table, and some are missing; sequencing was by immunoSEQ multiplex PCR. This table holds 190,000 or so clones, roughly 90% found once. Sequenced input: PBMCs or T cells enriched from blood (not recorded which). The receptors stem from a woman under 30 who had recovered from COVID-19.

V and J are TRBV24-1 and TRBJ1-6; D not certain. The CDR3 is 13 amino acids. The germline CDR1 and CDR2 sequences are KGHDR and SFDVKD. The ends were cut back, 3 bases at V and 6 bases at J, with 5 bases in the middle. Here the CDR3 reads CATSDASNSPLHF. CDR3 in DNA: TGTGCCACCAGTGATGCCAGTAATTCACCCCTCCACTTT.

The chain recombines TRBV27 with TRBJ2-3; 12 nucleotides align to TRBD2. The trim removed 4 bases at V and 5 bases at J, leaving 13 bases unmatched. Germline values: CDR1 MNHEY, CDR2 SMNVEV (reference sequence). The CDR3 contains 18 residues. The CDR3 loop reads CASSWASGGARSGDTQYF. CDR3 DNA: TGTGCCAGCAGTTGGGCTAGCGGGGGGGCTCGAAGTGGAGATACGCAGTATTTT.

This clone has only one observation. The chain has TRBV28 and TRBJ1-4, with 8 bases matching TRBD1. CDR1 and CDR2 from the germline V gene are MDHEN and SYDVKM. The CDR3 is 15 residues long. Losses at the gene ends were 3 bases for V and 6 bases for J; bases not matched to a gene: 6. Written as DNA, the CDR3 is TGTGCCAGCAGTTTCCAGGGGGCGGGGGATGAAAAACTGTTTTTT. This encodes CASSFQGAGDEKLFF.

This chain uses TRBV27 with TRBJ1-2; D not resolved. V lost 0 bases to trimming and J lost 3 bases, with 14 bases between them. Germline CDR1 reads MNHEY; CDR2 reads SMNVEV (reference sequence). The CDR3 runs 16 residues. The CDR3 bases are TGTGCCAGCAGTTTATCCGGGGAGGCGGACCACTATGGCTACACCTTC. This translates into CASSLSGEADHYGYTF.

The J gene is TRBJ2-1, the V gene TRBV27; TRBD1 is a possible D gene (6 bases). Per germline, CDR1 MNHEY and CDR2 SMNVEV (reference sequence). CDR3 length equals 14 residues. The V and J ends lost 5 bases and 6 bases respectively, with 14 bases between them. CDR3 in amino acids: CASSPMGAVNEQFF. The CDR3 bases are TGTGCCAGCAGTCCGATGGGGGCGGTCAATGAGCAGTTCTTC.

CDR3 protein: CASSYLGVSYEQYF. CDR3 in DNA: TGTGCCAGCAGTTACTTAGGGGTGTCCTACGAGCAGTACTTC. J is TRBJ2-7 and V is TRBV6-6; a weak D match, TRBD1 (5 bases). This CDR3 is 14 amino acids long. The germline V gene has CDR1 MNHNY and CDR2 SVGAGI (reference sequence). V was cut by 1 base and J by 1 base, with 8 bases left in between.

This clone was seen once. The chain recombines TRBV28 with TRBJ1-2; no firm D call. Per germline, CDR1 MDHEN and CDR2 SYDVKM. The CDR3 length is 13 residues. V was cut by 6 bases and J by 4 bases, with 12 bases left in between. This chain's CDR3 is CASRSSSFYGYTF. CDR3 DNA sequence: TGTGCCAGCAGGTCCTCCTCTTTCTATGGCTACACCTTC.

J is TRBJ1-5 and V is TRBV7-2; D remains unclear. The CDR3 is made up of 13 amino acids. The V end was cut by 3 bases, the J end by 5 bases, with 8 bases between. Germline lookup yields CDR1 SGHTA and CDR2 FQGNSA. CDR3 residues: CASSLSRDQPQHF. CDR3 sequence (DNA): TGTGCCAGCAGCTTGTCTCGGGATCAGCCCCAGCATTTT.

The chain joins TRBV18 to TRBJ1-1; 9 nucleotides match TRBD1. Trimming at V came to 4 bases and at J to 5 bases, leaving 5 bases not matched to a gene. CDR3 length equals 14 residues. Germline loops: CDR1 KGHSH, CDR2 LQKENI. The CDR3 spells CASSRRDRATEAFF. Written as DNA, the CDR3 is TGTGCCAGCTCACGAAGGGACAGGGCGACTGAAGCTTTCTTT.

The J gene is TRBJ1-3, the V gene TRBV19; possibly TRBD1 for D (5 bases). Trimming pared 6 bases from V and 0 bases from J, leaving 6 bases between. CDR1 is LNHDA, CDR2 SQIVND, per germline (reference sequence). This CDR3 is built from 13 residues. Written as DNA, the CDR3 is TGTGCCAGTAGACAGGTCTCTGGAAACACCATATATTTT. This encodes CASRQVSGNTIYF.

The rearrangement joins TRBV6-5 to TRBJ1-4; D call uncertain. CDR1 is MNHEY and CDR2 is SVGAGI in the germline V gene. The ends were cut back, 7 bases at V and 4 bases at J, with 13 bases in the middle. There are 14 residues in the CDR3. CDR3 sequence reads: CASTDGGHNEKLFF. The CDR3, as DNA: TGTGCCAGCACCGACGGTGGGCATAATGAAAAACTGTTTTTT.

The chain recombines TRBV19 with TRBJ2-2, with TRBD2 identical over 11 bases. This CDR3 contains 19 residues. The germline CDR1 and CDR2 sequences are LNHDA and SQIVND (reference sequence). V was clipped by 6 bases and J by 5 bases; unmatched bases: 17. CDR3 protein: CASRPIRLAGGPLTGELFF. CDR3 DNA: TGTGCCAGTAGACCAATACGGCTAGCGGGGGGTCCTCTTACCGGGGAGCTGTTTTTT.

The chain links TRBV6-2 or TRBV6-3 to TRBJ1-2; 9 bases are a match to TRBD1. Germline loops: CDR1 MNHEY, CDR2 SVGEGT. With 0 bases clipped from V and 4 bases from J, the junction kept 9 bases outside the gene matches. The CDR3 length is 17 residues. CDR3 nucleotides: TGTGCCAGCAGTTACTCGATTAGACAGGGGGACCCCTATGGCTACACCTTC. Translating it yields CASSYSIRQGDPYGYTF.

The genes are TRBV2 and TRBJ2-3; possibly TRBD1 for D (5 bases). The germline V gene encodes CDR1 SNHLY and CDR2 FYNNEI. The CDR3 spans 13 residues. With 5 bases removed from V and 3 bases from J, the gap between germline ends came to 9 bases. CDR3 nucleotides: TGTGCCAGCAGTTGGGGCGTAACAGATACGCAGTATTTT. Its translation: CASSWGVTDTQYF.

This chain connects TRBV5-4 to TRBJ2-7, with 7 positions matching TRBD1. Losses at the gene ends were 0 bases for V and 3 bases for J; bases not matched to a gene: 3. In germline, CDR1 is SGHNT, CDR2 YYREEE (reference sequence). This CDR3 is 14 amino acids long. CDR3 region: CASSLGQGHYEQYF. The CDR3 nucleotides read TGTGCCAGCAGCTTGGGACAGGGACACTACGAGCAGTACTTC.

The chain recombines TRBV12-5 with TRBJ2-5; 12 nucleotides agree with TRBD2. The CDR3 is 18 amino acids. After removal of 2 bases from V and 4 bases from J, the junction contained 11 bases not matched to a gene. Germline CDR1 LGHNT, CDR2 FRNRAP. The CDR3 reads CASGLSVLAGGLGETQYF. The CDR3 nucleotides are TGTGCTAGTGGTTTGTCAGTGCTAGCGGGGGGGCTGGGAGAGACCCAGTACTTC.

The chain uses TRBV6-1 and TRBJ1-6, with D maybe TRBD1 (6 bases). V was pared by 3 bases and J by 10 bases, with 28 bases between. The CDR3 has 19 amino acids. CDR1 is MNHNS and CDR2 is SASEGT in the germline V gene. CDR3 sequence (DNA): TGTGCCAGCAGTGATGAGATCGGGGGGGCGCCCCCTGTGAGATCACCCCTCCACTTT. It yields the protein CASSDEIGGAPPVRSPLHF.

V gene TRBV5-1 combines with J gene TRBJ2-1; 8 bases line up with TRBD2. The CDR3 spans 18 residues. J gave up 1 base and V 1 base, and 10 bases lay outside the gene matches. Per the germline V gene, CDR1 is SGHRS and CDR2 is YFSETQ. CDR3 sequence: CASSLRRGVQTSYNEQFF. The CDR3 bases are TGCGCCAGCAGCTTGCGGCGGGGGGTGCAAACATCCTACAATGAGCAGTTCTTC.

The chain links TRBV6-1 to TRBJ2-3; tentative D call: TRBD2 (6 bases). With 2 bases removed from V and 3 bases from J, the gap between germline ends came to 12 bases. The CDR3 consists of 15 residues. Germline V gene lookup returns CDR1 MNHNS and CDR2 SASEGT. Written as DNA, the CDR3 is TGTGCCAGCAGTGAATGGGCTAGCGTGACAGATACGCAGTATTTT. Its translation: CASSEWASVTDTQYF.

The genes are TRBV30 and TRBJ1-2; perhaps TRBD1 as D (5 bases). The V and J ends lost 5 bases and 2 bases respectively, with 15 bases between them. The length of the CDR3 is 14 residues. In germline, CDR1 is GTSNPN, CDR2 SVGIG (reference sequence). The CDR3 DNA is TGTGCCTGGGGGAAAGGAGGGGCCAACTATGGCTACACCTTC. Translation: CAWGKGGANYGYTF.

The V and J genes are TRBV7-2 and TRBJ2-2; D is undetermined. The CDR3 is made up of 14 amino acids. The V end was cut by 1 base, the J end by 3 bases, with 6 bases between. From germline, CDR1 is SGHTA and CDR2 FQGNSA. Here the CDR3 DNA reads TGTGCCAGCAGCTTAGGGCTCTACACCGGGGAGCTGTTTTTT. It is translated as CASSLGLYTGELFF.

The V gene is TRBV7-2, the J gene TRBJ2-1; D may be TRBD2 (6 bases). V gave up 1 base and J gave up 6 bases, with 13 bases separating them. Germline lookup yields CDR1 SGHTA and CDR2 FQGNSA. The length of the CDR3 is 15 residues. This CDR3 reads CASSLDSGRINEQFF. The CDR3 region has the DNA TGTGCCAGCAGCTTAGACAGCGGGCGCATCAATGAGCAGTTCTTC.

V usage is TRBV25-1 and J usage is TRBJ2-5; 8 positions agree with TRBD2. The CDR3 sequence is 15 residues long. CDR1 MGHDK and CDR2 SYGVNS come from the germline V gene. V lost 5 bases and J lost 2; bases outside the gene matches: 7. The DNA for the CDR3 is TGTGCCAGCAGTATCACTAGCGGACTACAAGAGACCCAGTACTTC. Its protein is CASSITSGLQETQYF.

In the case of this clone: The sample contains more than one DNA sequence encoding this CDR3. CDR3 bases: TGTGCCACCAGTGATGACAGGACAGGGGGATATGGCTACACCTTC. Amino acid sequence: CATSDDRTGGYGYTF. V is TRBV24-1 and J is TRBJ1-2, with TRBD1 matching 10 bases. The CDR3 runs to 15 residues. J gave up 5 bases and V 3 bases, and 5 bases lay outside the gene matches. Germline lookup yields CDR1 KGHDR and CDR2 SFDVKD.

The chain joins TRBV27 to TRBJ1-6, with 9 bases fitting TRBD1. This CDR3 comprises 13 residues. CDR1 is MNHEY, CDR2 SMNVEV, per germline (reference sequence). V was pared by 6 bases and J by 10 bases, with 4 bases of the junction left unmatched. The CDR3 nucleotides read TGTGCCAGCAGCGGACAGGGGCACTCACCCCTCCACTTT. It translates to CASSGQGHSPLHF.

V usage is TRBV2 and J usage is TRBJ1-4; no definite D call. The germline V gene encodes CDR1 SNHLY and CDR2 FYNNEI. The CDR3 is made up of 16 amino acids. V lost 6 bases to trimming and J lost 11 bases, with 25 bases between them. This CDR3 reads CASRDAFRDLQGKLFF. The DNA of the CDR3 is TGTGCCAGCAGAGACGCTTTCCGGGATCTCCAAGGGAAACTGTTTTTT.

This chain joins TRBV9 and TRBJ1-4; 7 positions match TRBD1. Trimming cost V 0 bases and J 5 bases; bases outside gene matches: 1. This CDR3 contains 14 residues. Germline CDR1 is SGDLS and CDR2 is YYNGEE. The chain's CDR3 is CASSVEGGNEKLFF. CDR3 coding DNA: TGTGCCAGCAGCGTAGAAGGGGGCAATGAAAAACTGTTTTTT.

V gene TRBV5-6 combines with J gene TRBJ2-1, with D tentatively TRBD2 (6 bases). The CDR3 has 14 residues. Trimming shortened V by 0 bases and J by 6 bases, and 10 bases separated the two germline ends. The germline CDR1 and CDR2 sequences are SGHDT and YYEEEE. In nucleotides, the CDR3 is TGTGCCAGCAGCTTGGCTAGCGAGATCAATGAGCAGTTCTTC. This encodes CASSLASEINEQFF.

The rearrangement links TRBV10-2 to TRBJ1-2; weak D call: TRBD1 (6 bases). The CDR3 loop spans 14 amino acids. The germline V and J ends were trimmed by 3 bases and 1 base, with 9 bases remaining between them. The germline CDR1 and CDR2 sequences are WSHSY and SAAADI. This CDR3 reads CASSDWTVNYGYTF. The CDR3 DNA reads TGCGCCAGCAGTGATTGGACAGTTAACTATGGCTACACCTTC.

This clone was recorded once. The genes are TRBV4-1 and TRBJ1-1; the D is unclear. V shed 3 bases and J shed 5 bases, with 13 bases lying between them. CDR3 length equals 14 residues. Germline V gives CDR1 MGHRA, CDR2 YSYEKL. The CDR3 loop reads CASSQTTGGTEAFF. For the CDR3, the DNA is TGCGCCAGCAGCCAGACGACGGGAGGGACTGAAGCTTTCTTT.

The V and J genes are TRBV11-2 and TRBJ1-1, with a tentative D call TRBD1 (6 bases). Per the germline V gene, CDR1 is SGHAT and CDR2 is FQNNGV. V was clipped by 1 base and J by 7 bases, with 13 bases between them. The CDR3 totals 14 residues. CDR3 loop: CASSLARGSGEAFF. For the CDR3, the DNA is TGTGCCAGCAGCTTAGCCAGGGGATCTGGTGAAGCTTTCTTT. Using reference TRBV11-2 and TRBJ1-1 for the parts outside the CDR3, the full variable domain is EAGVAQSPRYKIIEKRQSVAFWCNPISGHATLYWYQQILGQGPKLLIQFQNNGVVDDSQLPKDRFSAERLKGVDSTLKIQPAKLEDSAVYLCASSLARGSGEAFFGQGTRLTVV.

This chain connects TRBV18 to TRBJ1-4, with 8 bases matching TRBD1. With 1 base clipped from V and 6 bases from J, the junction kept 4 bases outside the gene matches. The germline gives CDR1 KGHSH, CDR2 LQKENI. The CDR3 is 15 amino acids. CDR3 in DNA: TGTGCCAGCTCACCACTTCCGACAGGGGATGAAAAACTGTTTTTT. Its translation is CASSPLPTGDEKLFF.